The next 2 T cell receptor beta chains were all read from a single sample in a study of cytomegalovirus exposure and HLA in healthy donors. PCR used 60 Vbeta primers and 13 Jbeta primers. Assay: immunoSEQ multiplex PCR; the TCRdb copy retains only in-frame clones and omits some. The table has 100,000 to 140,000 clones, 82% seen once. Sequencing input: PBMCs. These receptors originate from a man aged 30 to 39 in good health and CMV-seropositive.

The chain has TRBV6-1 and TRBJ2-5; 7 bases are a match to TRBD1. Germline V gives CDR1 MNHNS, CDR2 SASEGT. This CDR3 contains 14 residues. V trimming: 6 bases; J trimming: 4 bases; junction bases outside the gene matches: 8. CDR3 sequence reads: CASRDRRAAETQYF. The CDR3 DNA sequence: TGTGCCAGCAGGGACAGGCGTGCGGCAGAGACCCAGTACTTC.

This clone was seen just once. This chain links TRBV6-1 with TRBJ2-3; perhaps TRBD2 as D (6 bases). There are 14 residues in the CDR3. V was trimmed by 1 base and J by 11 bases, leaving 16 bases between them. CDR1 and CDR2 (germline): MNHNS, SASEGT. The CDR3: CASSEVAASPLQYF. In DNA form, the CDR3 reads TGTGCCAGCAGTGAAGTAGCGGCGTCGCCTCTGCAGTATTTT.